The 3 T cell receptor beta chains presented below share a single source sample, sequenced in a study of blood T cell repertoires in COVID-19 (dated by TCRdb to between 2020 and 2021). Library method: the immunoSEQ multiplex PCR assay. Held by TCRdb, this immuneACCESS table contains in-frame sequences only and omits some clones. Under half of the omission traces to an unresolved V gene where checked; the cause of the rest is unknown. Here the sample has over 200,000 clones; over 75% occur a single time. Roughly 7.9% of the sample is held by the ten biggest clonotypes. The sample comprised peripheral blood. All receptors come from a woman aged 80 or older with acute or convalescent COVID-19.

The chain carries TRBV7-6 and TRBJ2-2, with 7 bases aligning to TRBD2. Germline V gene data show CDR1 as SGHVS and CDR2 as FNYEAQ. There are 16 residues in the CDR3. Trimming removed 3 bases from V and 3 bases from J; junction bases left unmatched: 7. The CDR3 sequence: CASSFSGGLYTGELFF. The CDR3 DNA sequence: TGTGCCAGCAGCTTCTCGGGAGGACTATACACCGGGGAGCTGTTTTTT.

This chain uses TRBV6-5 with TRBJ1-6; no reliable D call. The CDR3 sequence is 16 residues long. V lost 0 bases and J lost 9, with 15 bases in between. The V gene's germline CDR1 is MNHEY and CDR2 SVGAGI. The CDR3 coding sequence is TGTGCCAGCAGTTACTCGACGGCGGGTGAGGGTTCACCCCTCCACTTT. It is translated as CASSYSTAGEGSPLHF.

The chain is built from TRBV10-3 and TRBJ1-3; the D is unclear. This CDR3 region has 15 residues. CDR1 ENHRY and CDR2 SYGVKD come from the germline V gene. Between the trimmed V and J ends, which lost 3 bases and 3 bases, there was a span of 12 bases. The CDR3 DNA follows: TGTGCCATCAGTGACGGCGGGCTCGGTGGAAACACCATATATTTT. This codes for CAISDGGLGGNTIYF.